In this sample, the clone carrying this T cell receptor (beta chain) turned up once. The antigen remains unidentified. This sample is drawn from a study of brain T cells in children with intractable seizures. Broader study findings: Absence of clones before surgery may stem from lower sequencing depth. Patients' HCMV serostatus was unknown; virus specificity rests on CDR3 similarity alone.

Using immunoSEQ multiplex PCR, the repertoire was profiled, and TCRdb retains in-frame clones only, with some absent. The table has about 110,000 clones, approximately 94% seen once; the top ten hold more than 3%. The V gene end was trimmed by 5 bases and the J gene end by 1 base; junction bases not matched to a gene: 7. This CDR3 has 15 amino acids. The germline CDR1 and CDR2 sequences are SGHNT and YENEEA. Only cases whose brain tissue showed the highest T cell transcript signatures were sequenced. Patients received at least one anti-epileptic drug before surgery. The clonotype was recovered from a boy less than two years old with hemimegalencephaly and intractable seizures. The V and J genes are TRBV11-3 and TRBJ1-1, with 7 bases lining up with TRBD1. This material consisted of peripheral blood, taken at surgery. The CDR3 region is CASSPRQGPNTEAFF. CDR3 bases: TGTGCCAGCAGCCCCCGACAGGGACCGAACACTGAAGCTTTCTTT.